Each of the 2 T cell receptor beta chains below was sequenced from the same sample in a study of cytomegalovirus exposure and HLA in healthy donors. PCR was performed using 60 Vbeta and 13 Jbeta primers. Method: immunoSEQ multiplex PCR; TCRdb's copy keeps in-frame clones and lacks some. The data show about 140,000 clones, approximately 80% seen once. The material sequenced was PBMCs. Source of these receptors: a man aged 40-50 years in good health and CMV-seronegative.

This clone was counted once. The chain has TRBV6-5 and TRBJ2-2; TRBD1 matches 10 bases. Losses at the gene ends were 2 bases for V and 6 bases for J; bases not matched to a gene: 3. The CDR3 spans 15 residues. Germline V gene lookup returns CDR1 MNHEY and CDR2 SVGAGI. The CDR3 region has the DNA TGTGCCAGCAGTTACCCGGGACAGGGGTCCGGGGAGCTGTTTTTT. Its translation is CASSYPGQGSGELFF.

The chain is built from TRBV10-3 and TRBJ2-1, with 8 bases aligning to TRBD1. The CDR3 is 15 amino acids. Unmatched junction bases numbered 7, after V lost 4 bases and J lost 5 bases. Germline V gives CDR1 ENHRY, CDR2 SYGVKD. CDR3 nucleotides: TGTGCCATCAGTGCCTTGACAGGGGACCACAATGAGCAGTTCTTC. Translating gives CAISALTGDHNEQFF.